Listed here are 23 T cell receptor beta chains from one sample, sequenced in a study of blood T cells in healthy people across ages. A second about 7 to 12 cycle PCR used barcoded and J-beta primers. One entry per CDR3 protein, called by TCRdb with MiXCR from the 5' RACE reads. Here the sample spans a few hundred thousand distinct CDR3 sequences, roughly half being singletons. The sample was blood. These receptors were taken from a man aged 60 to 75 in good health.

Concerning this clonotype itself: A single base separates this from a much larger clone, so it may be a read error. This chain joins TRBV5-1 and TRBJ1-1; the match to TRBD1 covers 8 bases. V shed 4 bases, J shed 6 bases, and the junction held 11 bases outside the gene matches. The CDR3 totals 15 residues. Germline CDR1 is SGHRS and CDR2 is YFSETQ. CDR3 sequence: CASSTGQGTTPEAFF. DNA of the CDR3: TGCGCCAGCAGCACCGGACAGGGTACGACCCCTGAAGCTTTCTTT. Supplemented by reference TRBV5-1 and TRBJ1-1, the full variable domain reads KAGVTQTPRYLIKTRGQQVTLSCSPISGHRSVSWYQQTPGQGLQFLFEYFSETQRNKGNFPGRFSGRQFSNSRSEMNVSTLELGDSALYLCASSTGQGTTPEAFFGQGTRLTVV.

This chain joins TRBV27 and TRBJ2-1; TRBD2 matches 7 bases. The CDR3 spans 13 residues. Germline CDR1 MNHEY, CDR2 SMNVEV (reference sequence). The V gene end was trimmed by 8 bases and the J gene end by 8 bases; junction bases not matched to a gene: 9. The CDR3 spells CASLRLGGDEQFF. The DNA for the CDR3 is TGTGCCAGCCTCAGACTGGGAGGGGATGAGCAGTTCTTC.

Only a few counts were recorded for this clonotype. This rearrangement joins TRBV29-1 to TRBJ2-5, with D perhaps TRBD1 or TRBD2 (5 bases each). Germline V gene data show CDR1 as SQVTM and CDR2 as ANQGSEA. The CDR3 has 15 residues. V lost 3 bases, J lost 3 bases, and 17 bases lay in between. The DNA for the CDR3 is TGCAGCGTTGAGAGGGCAGGGATAATAAAAGAGACCCAGTACTTC. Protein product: CSVERAGIIKETQYF.

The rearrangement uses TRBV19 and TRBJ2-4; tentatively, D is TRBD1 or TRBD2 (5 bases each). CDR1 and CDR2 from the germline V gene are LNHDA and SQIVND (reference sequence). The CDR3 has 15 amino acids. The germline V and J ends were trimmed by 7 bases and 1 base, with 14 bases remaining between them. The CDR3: CASTEGQVAKNIQYF. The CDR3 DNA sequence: TGTGCCAGTACCGAGGGGCAGGTGGCCAAAAACATTCAGTACTTC.

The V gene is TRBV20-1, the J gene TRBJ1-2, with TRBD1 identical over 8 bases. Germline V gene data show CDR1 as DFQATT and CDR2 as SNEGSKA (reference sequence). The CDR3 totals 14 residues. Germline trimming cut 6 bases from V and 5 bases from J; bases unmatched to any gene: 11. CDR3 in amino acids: CSAPSLTGAYGYTF. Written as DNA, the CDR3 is TGCAGTGCCCCGTCCCTGACAGGGGCTTATGGCTACACCTTC.

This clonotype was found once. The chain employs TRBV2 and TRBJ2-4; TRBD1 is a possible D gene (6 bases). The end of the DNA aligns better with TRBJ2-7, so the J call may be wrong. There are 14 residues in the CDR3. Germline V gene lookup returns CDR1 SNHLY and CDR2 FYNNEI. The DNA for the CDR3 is TGTGCCAGCAAGGATAGACAGGTCTCCTACGAGCAGTACTTC. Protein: CASKDRQVSYEQYF.

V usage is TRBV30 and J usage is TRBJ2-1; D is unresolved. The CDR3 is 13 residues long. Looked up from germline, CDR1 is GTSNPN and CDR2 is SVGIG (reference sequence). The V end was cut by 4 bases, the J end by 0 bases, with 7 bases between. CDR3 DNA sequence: TGTGCCTGGACACGTACCTCCTACAATGAGCAGTTCTTC. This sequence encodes CAWTRTSYNEQFF.

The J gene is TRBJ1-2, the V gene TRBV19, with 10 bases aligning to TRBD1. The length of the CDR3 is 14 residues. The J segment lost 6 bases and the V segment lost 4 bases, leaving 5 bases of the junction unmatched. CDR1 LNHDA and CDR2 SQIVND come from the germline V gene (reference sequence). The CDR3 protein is CASSTGQGKNGYTF. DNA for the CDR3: TGTGCCAGTAGTACGGGACAGGGGAAAAATGGCTACACCTTC.

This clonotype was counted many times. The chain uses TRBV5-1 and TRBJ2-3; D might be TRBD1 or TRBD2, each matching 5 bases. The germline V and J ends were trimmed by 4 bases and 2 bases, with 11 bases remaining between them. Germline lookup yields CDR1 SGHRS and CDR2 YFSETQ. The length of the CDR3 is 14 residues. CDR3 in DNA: TGCGCCAGCAGCGGGGGACGCGACACAGATACGCAGTATTTT. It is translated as CASSGGRDTDTQYF. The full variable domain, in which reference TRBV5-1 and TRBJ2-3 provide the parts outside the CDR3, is KAGVTQTPRYLIKTRGQQVTLSCSPISGHRSVSWYQQTPGQGLQFLFEYFSETQRNKGNFPGRFSGRQFSNSRSEMNVSTLELGDSALYLCASSGGRDTDTQYFGPGTRLTVL.

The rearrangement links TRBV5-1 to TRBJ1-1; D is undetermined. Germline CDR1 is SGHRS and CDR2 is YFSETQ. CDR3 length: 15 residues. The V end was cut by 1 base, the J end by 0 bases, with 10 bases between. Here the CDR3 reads CASSLRARLNTEAFF. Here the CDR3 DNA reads TGCGCCAGCAGCTTGAGGGCCAGGTTGAACACTGAAGCTTTCTTT.

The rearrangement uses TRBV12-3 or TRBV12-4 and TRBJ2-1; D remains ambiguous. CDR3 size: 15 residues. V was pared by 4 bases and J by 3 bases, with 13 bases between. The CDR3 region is CASSSYSDGYNEQFF. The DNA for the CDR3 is TGTGCCAGCAGTTCTTACTCGGACGGCTACAATGAGCAGTTCTTC.

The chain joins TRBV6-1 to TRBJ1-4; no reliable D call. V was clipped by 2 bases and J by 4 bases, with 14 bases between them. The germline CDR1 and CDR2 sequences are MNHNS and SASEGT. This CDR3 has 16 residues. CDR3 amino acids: CASSETGSFLNEKLFF. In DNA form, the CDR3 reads TGTGCCAGCAGTGAAACCGGATCATTCCTTAATGAAAAACTGTTTTTT.

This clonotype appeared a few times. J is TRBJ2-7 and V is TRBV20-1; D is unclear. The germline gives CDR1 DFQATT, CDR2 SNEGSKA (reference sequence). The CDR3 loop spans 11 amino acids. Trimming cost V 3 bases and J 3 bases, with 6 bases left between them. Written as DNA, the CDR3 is TGCAGTGCTAGTACTAACTACGAGCAGTACTTC. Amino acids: CSASTNYEQYF.

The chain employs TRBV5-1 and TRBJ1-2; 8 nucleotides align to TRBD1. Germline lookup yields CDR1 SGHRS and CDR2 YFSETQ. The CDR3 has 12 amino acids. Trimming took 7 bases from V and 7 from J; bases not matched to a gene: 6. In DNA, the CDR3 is TGCGCCAGCGGACAGGGTTATCTTGGCTACACCTTC. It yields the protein CASGQGYLGYTF.

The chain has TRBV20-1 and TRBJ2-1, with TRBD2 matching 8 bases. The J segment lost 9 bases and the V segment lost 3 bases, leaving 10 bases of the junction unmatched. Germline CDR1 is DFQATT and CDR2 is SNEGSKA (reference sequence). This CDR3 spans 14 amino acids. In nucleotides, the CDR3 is TGCAGTGCTAGCTCAGCGGGGGATCCCATTGAGCAGTTCTTC. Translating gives CSASSAGDPIEQFF.

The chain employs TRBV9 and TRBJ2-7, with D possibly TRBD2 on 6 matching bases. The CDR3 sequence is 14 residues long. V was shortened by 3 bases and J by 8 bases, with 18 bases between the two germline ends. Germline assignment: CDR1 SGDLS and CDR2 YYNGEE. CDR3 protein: CASSGEQTSPQQYF. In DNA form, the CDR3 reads TGTGCCAGCAGCGGAGAACAGACTAGTCCCCAGCAGTACTTC.

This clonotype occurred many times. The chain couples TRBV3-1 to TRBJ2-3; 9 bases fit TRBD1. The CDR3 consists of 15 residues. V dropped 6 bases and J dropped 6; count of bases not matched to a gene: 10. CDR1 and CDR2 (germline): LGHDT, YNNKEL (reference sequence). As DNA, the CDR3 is TGTGCCAGCAGTCAACAGGGGGCTGGAGGGGATACGCAGTATTTT. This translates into CASSQQGAGGDTQYF.

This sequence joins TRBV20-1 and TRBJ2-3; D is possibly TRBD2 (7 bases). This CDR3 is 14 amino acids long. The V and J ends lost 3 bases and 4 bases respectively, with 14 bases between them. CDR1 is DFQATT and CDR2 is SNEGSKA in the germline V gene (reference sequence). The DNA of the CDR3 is TGCAGTGCTAGCGTTCCGGGGGGCCCAGATACGCAGTATTTT. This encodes CSASVPGGPDTQYF.

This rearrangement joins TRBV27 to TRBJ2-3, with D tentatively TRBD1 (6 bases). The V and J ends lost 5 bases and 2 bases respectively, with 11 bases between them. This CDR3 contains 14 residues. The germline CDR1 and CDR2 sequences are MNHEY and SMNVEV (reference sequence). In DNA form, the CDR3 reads TGTGCCAGCAGTGCCAGGGGAACCACAGATACGCAGTATTTT. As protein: CASSARGTTDTQYF.

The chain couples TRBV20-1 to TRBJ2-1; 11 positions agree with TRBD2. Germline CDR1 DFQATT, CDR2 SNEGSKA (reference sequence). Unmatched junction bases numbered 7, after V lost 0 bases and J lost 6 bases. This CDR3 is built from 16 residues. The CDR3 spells CSARDPLAGGLNEQFF. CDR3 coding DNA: TGCAGTGCTAGAGATCCCCTAGCGGGAGGTCTCAATGAGCAGTTCTTC.

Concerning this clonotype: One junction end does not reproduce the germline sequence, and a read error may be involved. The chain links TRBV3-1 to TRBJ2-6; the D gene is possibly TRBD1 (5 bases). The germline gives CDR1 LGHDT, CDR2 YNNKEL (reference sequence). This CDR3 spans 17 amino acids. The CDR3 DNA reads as TGTGCCAGCAGCCAAGATCTTTGGGGCTCTGGGGCCAACATCCTGACTTTC. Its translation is CASSQDLWGSGANILTF.

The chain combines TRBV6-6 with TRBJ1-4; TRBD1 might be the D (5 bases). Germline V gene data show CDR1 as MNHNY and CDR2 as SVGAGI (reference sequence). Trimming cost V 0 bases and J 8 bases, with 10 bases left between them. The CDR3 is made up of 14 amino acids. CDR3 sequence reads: CASSYSNQGEKLFF. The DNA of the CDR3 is TGTGCCAGCAGTTACTCGAATCAGGGAGAAAAACTGTTTTTT.

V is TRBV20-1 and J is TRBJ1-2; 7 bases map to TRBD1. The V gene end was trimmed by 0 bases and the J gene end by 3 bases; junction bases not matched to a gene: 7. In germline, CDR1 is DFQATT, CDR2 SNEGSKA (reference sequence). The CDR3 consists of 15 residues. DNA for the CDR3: TGCAGTGCTAGAGATGAGGGCAGGGGGGACTATGGCTACACCTTC. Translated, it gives CSARDEGRGDYGYTF.